Here is one T cell receptor (beta chain) with its context. The same CDR3 arises from other DNA sequences in this sample as well. The data originate from a study of shared clonotypes between healthy human individuals. As for the study in general: The donor group consisted of a couple of women and a few men, aged 18 to 49.

Germline loops: CDR1 SEHNR, CDR2 FQNEAQ (reference sequence). V was cut by 6 bases and J by 1 base, with 9 bases left in between. This CDR3 region has 14 residues. Samples underwent the assay at deep level. Several immunoSEQ plates held equal portions of the genomic DNA taken from each subset. TCRdb keeps only in-frame clones here, not all; method: immunoSEQ multiplex PCR. This sample has millions of clones, with around nine tenths found just once. This chain joins TRBV7-9 and TRBJ1-4, with D possibly TRBD1 on 5 matching bases. The TCR sequence derives from a man in his late teens or twenties in good health. What was sequenced was naive CD4+ T cells sorted from blood. The subset here: CD45RA+ positively selected. The CDR3 sequence: CASSPGGTNEKLFF. The DNA for the CDR3 is TGTGCCAGCAGTCCCGGGGGAACTAATGAAAAACTGTTTTTT. The whole variable domain, filled in from reference TRBV7-9 and TRBJ1-4, reads DTGVSQNPRHKITKRGQNVTFRCDPISEHNRLYWYRQTLGQGPEFLTYFQNEAQLEKSRLLSDRFSAERPKGSFSTLEIQRTEQGDSAMYLCASSPGGTNEKLFFGSGTQLSVL.